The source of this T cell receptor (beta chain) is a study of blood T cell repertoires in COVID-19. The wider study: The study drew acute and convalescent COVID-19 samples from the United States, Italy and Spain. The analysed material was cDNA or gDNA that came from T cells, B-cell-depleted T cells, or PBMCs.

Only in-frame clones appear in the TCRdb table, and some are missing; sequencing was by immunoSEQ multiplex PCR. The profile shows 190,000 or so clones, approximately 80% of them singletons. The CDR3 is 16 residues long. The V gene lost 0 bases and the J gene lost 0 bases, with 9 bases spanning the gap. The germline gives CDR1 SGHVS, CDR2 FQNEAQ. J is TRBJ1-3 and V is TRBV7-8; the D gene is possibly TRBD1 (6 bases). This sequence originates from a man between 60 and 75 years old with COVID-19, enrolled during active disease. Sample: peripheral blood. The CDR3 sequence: CASSLATGPSGNTIYF. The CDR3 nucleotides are TGTGCCAGCAGCTTAGCAACAGGGCCCTCTGGAAACACCATATATTTT.